This T cell receptor beta chain was captured in a study of T cell repertoires in cytomegalovirus infection. Study-level information: In the study, CMV epitopes included recently identified HLA-C-restricted and well-studied HLA-B-restricted ones. Carrying CMV and the relevant HLA type showed in public TCR beta signatures. Study findings and constraints: CMV carriers having the relevant HLA were flagged by cumulative public TCR beta family frequency. Clonotype analysis showed dominance of the ex vivo response by HLA-C-restricted CMV-specific TCR beta clonotypes.

TCRdb reanalysed the reads using MiXCR and keeps one entry per CDR3 protein. The table lists more than 40,000 distinct CDR3 sequences, 20% to 25% of them singletons. This clonotype was detected many times. Its target is unknown. This material consisted of CD8+ T cells from cultured PBMCs, taken from culture after CMV antigen stimulation. The sequence was collected from a human donor in good health (CMV status not recorded). Some clones in this sample may be carry-over from other donors' samples.

The CDR3 coding sequence is TGTGCCAGCAGCTTAGTTCCGGACAGGGAGGAGGTCGTGAACACTGAAGCTTTCTTT. This gives the protein CASSLVPDREEVVNTEAFF. This chain joins TRBV7-8 and TRBJ1-1, with TRBD1 matching over 8 bases. Germline V gene lookup returns CDR1 SGHVS and CDR2 FQNEAQ. J was trimmed by 0 bases and V by 1 base; bases with no gene match: 13. The CDR3 extends over 19 amino acids.